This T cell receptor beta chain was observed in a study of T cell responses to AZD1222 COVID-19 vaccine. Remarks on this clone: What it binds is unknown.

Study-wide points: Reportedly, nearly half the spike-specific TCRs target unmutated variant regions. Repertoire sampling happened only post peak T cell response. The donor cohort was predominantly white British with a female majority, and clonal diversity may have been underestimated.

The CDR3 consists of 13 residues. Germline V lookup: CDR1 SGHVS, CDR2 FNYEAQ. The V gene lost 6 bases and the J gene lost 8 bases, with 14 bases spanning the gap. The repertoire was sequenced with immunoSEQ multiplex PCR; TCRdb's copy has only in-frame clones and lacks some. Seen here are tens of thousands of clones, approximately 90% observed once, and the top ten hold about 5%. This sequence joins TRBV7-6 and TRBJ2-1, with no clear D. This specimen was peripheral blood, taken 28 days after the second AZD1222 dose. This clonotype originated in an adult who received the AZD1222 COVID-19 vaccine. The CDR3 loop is CASSPDTGHEQFF. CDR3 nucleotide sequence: TGTGCCAGCAGTCCCGACACTGGCCATGAGCAGTTCTTC.